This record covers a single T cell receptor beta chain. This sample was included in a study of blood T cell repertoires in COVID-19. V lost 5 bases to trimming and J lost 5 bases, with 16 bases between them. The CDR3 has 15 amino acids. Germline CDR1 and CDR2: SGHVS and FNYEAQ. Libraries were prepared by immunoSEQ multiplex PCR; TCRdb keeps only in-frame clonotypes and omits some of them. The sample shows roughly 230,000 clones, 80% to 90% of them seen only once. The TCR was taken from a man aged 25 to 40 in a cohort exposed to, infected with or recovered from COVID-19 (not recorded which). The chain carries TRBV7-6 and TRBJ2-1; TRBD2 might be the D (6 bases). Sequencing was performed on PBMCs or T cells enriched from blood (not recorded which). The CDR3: CASSPGSGTDNEQFF. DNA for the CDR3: TGTGCCAGCAGCCCCGGATCCGGGACTGACAATGAGCAGTTCTTC.